A single TCR beta chain is shown here with its context. These data come from a study of blood T cell repertoires in COVID-19. Study as a whole: Italy, Spain and the United States were the sources of the convalescent and acute COVID-19 samples. The cDNA or gDNA used as material had been derived from T cells, B-cell-depleted T cells, or PBMCs.

Original data processing: Amplification of reference gene primers was used by the study to estimate nucleated cell counts. Generated by immunoSEQ multiplex PCR, the TCRdb table keeps only in-frame clones and is missing some. V, J and clone size are taken as reported in that table, and D and trimming were inferred from the DNA itself. The sample holds approximately 230,000 clones, roughly 85% seen once. Deletions cut 8 bases from V and 0 bases from J, with 11 bases between. Per the germline V gene, CDR1 is MNHEY and CDR2 is SMNVEV (reference sequence). The length of the CDR3 is 14 residues. The material sequenced was peripheral blood. The chain is built from TRBV27 and TRBJ1-5; the D gene is possibly TRBD1 (6 bases). The TCR was taken from a man younger than 30 with active or convalescent COVID-19. CDR3 residues: CASAGQYSNQPQHF. The CDR3 coding sequence is TGTGCCAGCGCTGGACAGTATAGCAATCAGCCCCAGCATTTT.